Shown below are 7 T cell receptor beta chains from a single sample sequenced in a study of PD-L1 blockade in urothelial cancer. Time point in this sample: peripheral blood 6 weeks after treatment start. Some clones are missing from TCRdb's copy, which holds only in-frame ones; the method was immunoSEQ multiplex PCR. The top ten clones hold roughly 24% of a sample with approximately 40,000 clones, approximately 86% of them seen once. The sequencing here drew on PBMCs, taken around atezolizumab (anti-PD-L1) treatment. The receptors stem from a man aged 60-69 years with urothelial cancer.

This sequence joins TRBV4-1 and TRBJ2-3, with D possibly TRBD1 on 5 matching bases. Germline-derived CDR1 and CDR2 are MGHRA and YSYEKL. V lost 0 bases and J 11 bases, leaving 12 bases between the germline ends. The CDR3 covers 13 residues. The CDR3 DNA is TGCGCCAGCAGCCAAGATCGCGACACAGGGCAGTATTTT. Amino acid sequence: CASSQDRDTGQYF.

This clone was seen once. The chain recombines TRBV29-1 with TRBJ2-1, with 12 nucleotides matching TRBD1. The germline CDR1 and CDR2 sequences are SQVTM and ANQGSEA. CDR3 length: 13 amino acids. J was trimmed by 9 bases and V by 8 bases; bases with no gene match: 8. The DNA for the CDR3 is TGCAGCCTCGGGACAGGGGGCCGGGGTGAGCAGTTCTTC. It translates to CSLGTGGRGEQFF.

The chain is built from TRBV2 and TRBJ2-3; 14 bases map to TRBD2. CDR3 length: 18 amino acids. The V gene's germline CDR1 is SNHLY and CDR2 FYNNEI. With 6 bases clipped from V and 0 bases from J, the junction kept 8 bases outside the gene matches. CDR3 protein: CASSGTSGGPSSTDTQYF. The CDR3 DNA follows: TGTGCCAGCAGCGGGACTAGCGGGGGCCCCAGTAGCACAGATACGCAGTATTTT.

The chain has TRBV7-2 and TRBJ1-3; D call uncertain. V was clipped by 3 bases and J by 8 bases, with 11 bases between them. The germline CDR1 and CDR2 sequences are SGHTA and FQGNSA. This CDR3 has 13 residues. CDR3 coding DNA: TGTGCCAGCAGCTTGTCGTGGAGCGACACCATATATTTT. Translated: CASSLSWSDTIYF. The whole variable domain, filled in from reference TRBV7-2 and TRBJ1-3, reads GAGVSQSPSNKVTEKGKDVELRCDPISGHTALYWYRQSLGQGLEFLIYFQGNSAPDKSGLPSDRFSAERTGGSVSTLTIQRTQQEDSAVYLCASSLSWSDTIYFGEGSWLTVV.

The chain joins TRBV18 to TRBJ2-3, with TRBD1 matching 10 bases. CDR1 and CDR2 from the germline V gene are KGHSH and LQKENI. The CDR3 runs to 16 residues. Unmatched junction bases numbered 10, after V lost 6 bases and J lost 4 bases. The CDR3 sequence is CASSRRSGQGADTQYF. CDR3 nucleotide sequence: TGTGCCAGCTCGCGACGATCCGGACAGGGGGCAGATACGCAGTATTTT.

The chain joins TRBV11-2 to TRBJ2-2; no reliable D call. Per the germline V gene, CDR1 is SGHAT and CDR2 is FQNNGV. With 4 bases removed from V and 5 bases from J, the gap between germline ends came to 11 bases. The CDR3 is 14 residues long. CDR3 loop: CASSSPGTTGELFF. The CDR3 DNA is TGTGCCAGCAGCTCCCCCGGTACTACCGGGGAGCTGTTTTTT.

DNA for the CDR3: TGTGCCAGCAGCTCTCCGACCCTCGCGGGCTACGAGCAGTACTTC. It is translated as CASSSPTLAGYEQYF. The chain uses TRBV6-6 and TRBJ2-7; TRBD2 might be the D (5 bases). The CDR3 extends over 15 amino acids. Germline loops: CDR1 MNHNY, CDR2 SVGAGI (reference sequence). Trimming pared 6 bases from V and 3 bases from J, leaving 18 bases between.